This entry is about one T cell receptor beta chain. The antigen it recognizes is unknown. There are no base qualities to consult, and no much larger clone falls within one base. The CDR3 has 16 amino acids, counting the end cysteine and phenylalanine. The entry retains the CDR3 DNA only, 48 bases that are in frame from base 1. The germline V gene encodes CDR1 KGHSH and CDR2 LQKENI. The data derive from a study of regulatory T cells in long-lasting Graves disease (dated by TCRdb to the early 2020s). About the investigation overall: Patients with newly diagnosed Graves' disease had been on antithyroid drugs for under 3 months. A total of about 35 samples underwent TCR sequencing: 13 from persistent and some 20 from newly diagnosed Graves' disease patients. Patients with persistent Graves' disease were compared with patients with newly diagnosed Graves' disease using TCR sequencing and RNA sequencing of peripheral blood. The study took place in China and was registered as a clinical trial.

Paper-wide results and their limitations: Only peripheral blood was studied, because thyroid tissue, the primary lesion, was inaccessible. Sequencing and analysis were limited to the TCR beta chain. Persistent disease showed preferential use of TRBV28, TRBJ1-2 and TRBJ2-5, whereas newly diagnosed disease favored TRBV20-1 and TRBJ2-1. A larger number of public clonotypes was shared among persistent patients (approximately 2,600) than among newly diagnosed patients (roughly 980). The authors noted that the small sample size was a limitation that may lower accuracy. Compared with newly diagnosed patients, persistent Graves' disease patients had lower TCR Shannon entropy and fewer highly expanded clones, which suggests clonal expansion.

This sample's time point label indicates: newly diagnosed GD, antithyroid drugs for less than 3 months. RNA was extracted from PBMCs in TRIzol for both TCR sequencing and RNA sequencing. The diagnosis of Graves' disease was made according to American Thyroid Association guidelines. Patients were recruited from an endocrinology department in Xi'an, China. From each patient, 7.5 to 9.5 milliliters of peripheral blood was collected into an EDTA anticoagulant tube. PBMCs were isolated by Ficoll Paque Plus density gradient separation without further T cell sorting. An Agilent 2100 Bioanalyzer and agarose gel were used to assess RNA quality, and a NanoDrop 2000 was used to measure RNA concentration. The library was made by multiplex PCR. Sequencing used an Illumina HiSeq 4000. iRepertoire HTBI primers and Arm-PCR amplification of CDR3 regions were used to construct TCR beta libraries. Before sequencing, the PCR products went through gel purification. The authors' pipeline ran thus. Gene usage analysis of CDR3 amino acid clonotypes relied on the approximately 62 TRBV and 15 or so TRBJ segments identified across samples. Filtered high-quality paired reads were merged into contigs using COPE and FqMerger. BLAST was used to align contigs to the IMGT TRBV, TRBD and TRBJ reference genes, and CDR3 was defined following IMGT. Highly expanded clones were defined as clonotypes with a frequency above 0.1%. Shannon entropy served as the measure of repertoire diversity, while the Gini coefficient captured V-J evenness. Clonotypes shared by more than one individual were considered public. TCRdb passed the public sequencing reads through fastp at Q25 and MiXCR, retaining productive beta sequences. Rows are unified per CDR3 protein, each entry keeping the most common DNA and genes. The V and J calls, along with clone size, are taken from TCRdb and not from the paper's own processing. For this sample there are roughly 510,000 distinct CDR3 sequences; more than 15% appear just once. The ten largest clones represent around 13% of the sample.

These records were also assigned to another study, of T cells in Graves' hyperthyroidism and ophthalmopathy. The second study's authors report: A patient counted as having stable Graves' hyperthyroidism if no progression to ophthalmopathy occurred over 18 months of follow-up. The hyperthyroidism patients were between 18 and 65 years old and newly diagnosed, with a disease duration of less than 2 months. Exclusion was applied to patients with uncontrolled infections, other autoimmune diseases, pregnancy or lactation. Diagnoses relied on clinical symptoms, serum thyroxine and TRAb, thyroid ultrasound and orbital computed tomography. The TCR CDR3 was subjected to a first round of RT-PCR using the HTBI primer set and the Qiagen OneStep RT-PCR kit. Blood samples also contained most of the expanded thyroid clonotypes (frequency above 0.001), which suggests that blood repertoires may reflect thyroid immune responses. Ophthalmopathy was separated from stable hyperthyroidism by a 13 V-J signature model, with roughly 88% sensitivity and 81% to 82% specificity obtained in cross-validation and 80%/75% obtained in testing. During validation, the model predicted progression to ophthalmopathy a median of around 7 months ahead of onset, with almost 71% sensitivity and roughly 72% specificity. To identify distinguishing TCR V-J signatures, a discovery cohort of about 100 patients was used, comprising under 45 with Graves' ophthalmopathy and 55 to 65 with stable Graves' hyperthyroidism. Prospective prediction of ophthalmopathy was tested in an independent validation cohort consisting of roughly 19 hyperthyroidism patients and some 15 patients who later progressed to ophthalmopathy. The approximately 98 discovery patients were randomly divided into training and test sets at a 7:3 ratio. In addition, the study compared T-cell repertoires in thyroid tissue and in blood from about six Graves' hyperthyroidism patients. After blood sampling, hyperthyroidism patients were treated with methimazole at a starting dose of 30 mg daily, and ophthalmopathy patients were treated with high-dose intravenous methylprednisolone. Libraries were constructed in a second round of multiplex PCR, after which size selection and purification were carried out. Sequencing of the libraries was done on an Illumina HiSeq2000 using paired-end 100 bp reads. SOAPnuke was used to process the raw data, throwing out any read that contained adapters or uncalled bases, had a mean Phred below 15, or lacked an exact constant-primer or identifier match. High-quality paired reads were merged using COPE v1.2.5, and each unique nucleotide sequence was defined as a clonotype. Clonotypes were aligned to IMGT TRBV, TRBD and TRBJ reference segments using MiTCR v1.1. The analysis included only V-J combinations with a frequency above 0.0001, which together covered 99.2% of the repertoires. A TCS score was defined as the ratio between F50 (clonal expansion) and ExV (chaos), using BLOSUM62-based TCRdist between CDR3 peptides within each V-J. Welch's t-statistics and random forest reduced around 520 V-J features to 10 to 15, which were used in a naive Bayes classifier (R e1071). No statistical method was used to fix the sample size in advance, and group allocation was not hidden from the investigators. The paper describes TCR Vbeta CDR3 sequencing of 120 to 150 peripheral blood samples, made up of about 40 ophthalmopathy patients, approximately 76 hyperthyroidism patients and roughly 17 progressor patients.

The chain links TRBV18 with TRBJ2-1; 10 middle bases align to TRBD2. The J call may be incorrect, as the DNA end agrees better with TRBJ2-5. The receptor comes from a man younger than 35 with Graves disease. Donor details come from another sample of the same person, matched by shared clones. The sample consisted of peripheral blood mononuclear cells (PBMCs), taken at new diagnosis, from a patient treated with antithyroid drugs. The DNA sequence reads TGTGCCAGCTCACCTTTTGGGACTAGCGCTCAAGAGACCCAGTACTTC. The resulting protein is CASSPFGTSAQETQYF.